These 2 T cell receptor beta chains were sequenced from one sample in a study of cytomegalovirus exposure and HLA in healthy donors. The table came from immunoSEQ multiplex PCR; TCRdb's copy has only in-frame clones and leaves some out. The data contain some 150,000 clones, 86% of them singletons. The sample taken for sequencing was PBMCs. These receptors were taken from a man between 18 and 35 years old in good health and CMV-seropositive.

The genes are TRBV6-5 and TRBJ2-7; 7 bases map to TRBD2. The CDR3 sequence is 14 residues long. Germline CDR1 is MNHEY and CDR2 is SVGAGI. Trimming took 7 bases from V and 6 from J; bases not matched to a gene: 12. CDR3 sequence reads: CASTGLGGLGEQYF. The CDR3 DNA reads as TGTGCCAGCACTGGACTAGGCGGCTTGGGCGAGCAGTACTTC.

The V gene is TRBV13, the J gene TRBJ2-1; 12 nucleotides align to TRBD2. V lost 4 bases and J lost 0; bases outside the gene matches: 7. The germline gives CDR1 PRHDT, CDR2 FYEKMQ (reference sequence). CDR3 length: 18 amino acids. The CDR3 region is CASSSGLAGSSSYNEQFF. The CDR3 DNA reads as TGTGCCAGCAGCTCGGGACTAGCGGGCTCTAGCTCCTACAATGAGCAGTTCTTC.